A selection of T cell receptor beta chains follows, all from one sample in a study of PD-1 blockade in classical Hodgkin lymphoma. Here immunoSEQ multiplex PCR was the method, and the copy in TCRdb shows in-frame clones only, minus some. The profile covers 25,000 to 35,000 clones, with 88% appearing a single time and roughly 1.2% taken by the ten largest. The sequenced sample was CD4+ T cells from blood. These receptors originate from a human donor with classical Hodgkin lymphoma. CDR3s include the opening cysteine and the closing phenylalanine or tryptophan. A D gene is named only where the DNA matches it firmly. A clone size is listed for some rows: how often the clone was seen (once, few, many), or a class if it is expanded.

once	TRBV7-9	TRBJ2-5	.	TGTGCCAGCAGCCTGCACCACAGGGAAGAGACCCAGTACTTC	CASSLHHREETQYF
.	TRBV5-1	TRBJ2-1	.	TGCGCCAGCAGCTTGGGGGACTCTCGGTGGGACAATGAGCAGTTCTTC	CASSLGDSRWDNEQFF
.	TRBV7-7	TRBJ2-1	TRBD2	TGTGCTAGCAGCTTAGGGGTGGGAGGGCCCCATGAGCAGTTCTTC	CASSLGVGGPHEQFF
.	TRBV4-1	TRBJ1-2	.	TGCGCCAGCAGCCAAGATGGGCCCCCACAGGGACTGGGCTATGGCTACACCTTC	CASSQDGPPQGLGYGYTF
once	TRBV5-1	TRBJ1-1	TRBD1	TGCGCCAGCAGTCAGGACAGGGCCACTGAAGCTTTCTTT	CASSQDRATEAFF
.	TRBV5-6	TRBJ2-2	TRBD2	TGTGCCAGCAGCTTGGGGCTAGCGGGTTACACCGGGGAGCTGTTTTTT	CASSLGLAGYTGELFF
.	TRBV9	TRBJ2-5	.	TGTGCCAGCAGCGCGAGAGCTGGAGAGACCCAGTACTTC	CASSARAGETQYF
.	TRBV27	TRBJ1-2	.	TGTGCCAGCAGTTTAAGGGGCCGGCAGCGAACCTCGTCTAACTATGGCTACACCTTC	CASSLRGRQRTSSNYGYTF
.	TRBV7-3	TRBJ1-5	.	TGTGCCAGCAGCCCCGACAGGAATCAGCCCCAGCATTTT	CASSPDRNQPQHF
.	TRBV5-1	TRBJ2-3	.	TGCGCCAGCAGTGTGGTCGGGGGCATTTCGACAGATACGCAGTATTTT	CASSVVGGISTDTQYF
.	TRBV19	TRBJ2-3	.	TGTGCCACCACCGACACAGATACGCAGTATTTT	CATTDTDTQYF
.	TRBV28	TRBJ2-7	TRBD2	TGTGCCAGCAGACCCCCTAGCGGGAGCACGGGGGAGCAGTACTTC	CASRPPSGSTGEQYF
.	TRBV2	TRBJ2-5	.	TGTGCCAGCAGTGGGAGGGGCCCGTACCAAGAGACCCAGTACTTC	CASSGRGPYQETQYF
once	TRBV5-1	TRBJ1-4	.	TGCGCCAGCAGCATCGACGGTACAGATGAAAAACTGTTTTTT	CASSIDGTDEKLFF
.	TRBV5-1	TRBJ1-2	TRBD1	TGCGCCAGCAGCATTCCAGGGGGCCGAGGCTACACCTTC	CASSIPGGRGYTF
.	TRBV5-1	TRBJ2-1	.	TGCGCCAGCAGCTTGGGCGTCGGGAGAGGGTTTGATGAGCAGTTCTTC	CASSLGVGRGFDEQFF
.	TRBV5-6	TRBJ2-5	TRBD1	TGTGCCAGCAGCTCTCCGGGACAGTATGTAGAGACCCAGTACTTC	CASSSPGQYVETQYF
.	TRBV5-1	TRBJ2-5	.	TGCGCCAGCAGTGTTTCCGGGACGGGAGAGACCCAGTACTTC	CASSVSGTGETQYF
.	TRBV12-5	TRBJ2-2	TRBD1	TGTGCTAGTGGTTCGACAGGGAAGAACACCGGGGAGCTGTTTTTT	CASGSTGKNTGELFF
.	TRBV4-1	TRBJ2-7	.	TGCGCCAGCAGCCAAGATCAACTATCCTCCTACGAGCAGTACTTC	CASSQDQLSSYEQYF
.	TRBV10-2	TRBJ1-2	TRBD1	TGCGCCAGCACCTTGGGACAGGGGGCTCCTGGCTACACCTTC	CASTLGQGAPGYTF
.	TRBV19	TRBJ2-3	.	TGTGCCAGTAGTATTCGCGGACGCACAGATACGCAGTATTTT	CASSIRGRTDTQYF
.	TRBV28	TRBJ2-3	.	TGTGCCAGCAGTTTAGCCCCCGGGTCAGATACGCAGTATTTT	CASSLAPGSDTQYF
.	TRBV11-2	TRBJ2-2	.	TGTGCCAGCAGCTTAGAGGACACCGGGGAGCTGTTTTTT	CASSLEDTGELFF
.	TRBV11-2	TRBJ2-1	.	TGTGCCAGCAGCTACCTAGGGTCTAGCTCCTACAATGAGCAGTTCTTC	CASSYLGSSSYNEQFF
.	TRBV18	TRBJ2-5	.	TGTGCCAGCTCACCACCGTGGCAAGAAGAGACCCAGTACTTC	CASSPPWQEETQYF
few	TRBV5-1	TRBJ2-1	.	TGCGCCAGCGGTGACAGTTACAATGAGCAGTTCTTC	CASGDSYNEQFF
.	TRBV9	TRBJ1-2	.	TGTGCCAGCAGCGTAGATCGGCTCTATGGCTACACCTTC	CASSVDRLYGYTF
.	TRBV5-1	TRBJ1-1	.	TGCGCCAGCAGCTTGCTGACAGCTAGGAACACTGAAGCTTTCTTT	CASSLLTARNTEAFF
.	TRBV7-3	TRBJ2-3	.	TGTGCCAGCAGCCTGTTGTCAGATACGCAGTATTTT	CASSLLSDTQYF
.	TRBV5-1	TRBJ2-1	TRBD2	TGCGCCAGCAGCCCCGGGACTAGCGGGAGTTTATACAATGAGCAGTTCTTC	CASSPGTSGSLYNEQFF
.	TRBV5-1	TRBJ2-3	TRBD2	TGCGCCAGCAGCCTACCGGGACTAGTAACAGATACGCAGTATTTT	CASSLPGLVTDTQYF
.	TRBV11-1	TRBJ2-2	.	TGTGCCAGCTCCACAGGGTTACCCGGGGAGCTGTTTTTT	CASSTGLPGELFF
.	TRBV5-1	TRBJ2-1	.	TGCGCCAGCAGCTTGGGAGGCGGGAACACTGAGCAGTTCTTC	CASSLGGGNTEQFF
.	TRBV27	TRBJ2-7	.	TGTGCCAGCAGTTTATCCTCGGGACTGAGCTACGAGCAGTACTTC	CASSLSSGLSYEQYF
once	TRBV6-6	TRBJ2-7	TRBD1	TGTGCCAGCAGTTCAGACAGGGTCTCCTACGAGCAGTACTTC	CASSSDRVSYEQYF
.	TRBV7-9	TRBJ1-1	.	TGTGCCAGCAGCTCCCTAGGGGGGAACACTGAAGCTTTCTTT	CASSSLGGNTEAFF
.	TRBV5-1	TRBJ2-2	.	TGCGCCAGCAGCTTGGAGGGACTTCTTAACACCGGGGAGCTGTTTTTT	CASSLEGLLNTGELFF
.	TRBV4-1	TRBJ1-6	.	TGCGCCAGCAGCCAAGAACCCCCGGGACCCAGCTCCTATAATTCACCCCTCCACTTT	CASSQEPPGPSSYNSPLHF
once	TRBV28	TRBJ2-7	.	TGTGCCAGCAGTTTGTTTGGGACGAGAGGGTACGAGCAGTACTTC	CASSLFGTRGYEQYF
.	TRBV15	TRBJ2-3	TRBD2	TGTGCCACCAGCAGAGATCGCACCGGGACTAGCGGGAGGGCCCTTGATACGCAGTATTTT	CATSRDRTGTSGRALDTQYF
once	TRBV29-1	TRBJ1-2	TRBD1	TGCAGCGGGATCTCAGGGGGCGGCTATGGCTACACCTTC	CSGISGGGYGYTF
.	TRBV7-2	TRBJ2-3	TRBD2	TGTGCCAGCAGCGCAAGACTAGCGGGAGGAACAGATACGCAGTATTTT	CASSARLAGGTDTQYF
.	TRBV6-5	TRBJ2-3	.	TGTGCCAGCAGTATGGGGTATACGCAGTATTTT	CASSMGYTQYF
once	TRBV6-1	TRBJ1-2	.	TGTGCCAGCAGGACAGCCACTAACTATGGCTACACCTTC	CASRTATNYGYTF
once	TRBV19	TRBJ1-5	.	TGTGCCAGTAGTGTCACACTCCAGCCCCAGCATTTT	CASSVTLQPQHF
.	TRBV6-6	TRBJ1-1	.	TGTGCCAGCAGACAGGACACTGAAGCTTTCTTT	CASRQDTEAFF
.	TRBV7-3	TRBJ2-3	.	TGTGCCAGCAGCTTTACAGGCACAGATACGCAGTATTTT	CASSFTGTDTQYF
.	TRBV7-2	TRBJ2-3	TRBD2	TGTGCCAGCAGGCTTACTAGCGGGAAGGGAGATACGCAGTATTTT	CASRLTSGKGDTQYF
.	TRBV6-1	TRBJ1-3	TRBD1	TGTGCCAGCAGTGAAGTACAGGGGACTGGAAACACCATATATTTT	CASSEVQGTGNTIYF
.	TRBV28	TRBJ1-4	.	TGTGCCAGCTCTACGGGGGGGTACGAGAATGAAAAACTGTTTTTT	CASSTGGYENEKLFF
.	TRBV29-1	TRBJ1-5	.	TGCAGCGTCACTTCGGGGGGCGATCAGCCCCAGCATTTT	CSVTSGGDQPQHF
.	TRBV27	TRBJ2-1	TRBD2	TGTGCCAGCAGACCTTCTAGCGGGACAGCGAGGGTCTTC	CASRPSSGTARVF
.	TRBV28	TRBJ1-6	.	TGTGCCAGCAGCCGGGGGGCTGGATCACCCCTCCACTTT	CASSRGAGSPLHF
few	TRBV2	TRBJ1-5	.	TGTGCCACCAGTCCCGGGCCTAATCAGCCCCAGCATTTT	CATSPGPNQPQHF
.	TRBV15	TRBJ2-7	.	TGTGCCACCAGCAGAGATGTGGCGGACTACGAGCAGTACTTC	CATSRDVADYEQYF